This entry concerns a single TCR beta chain. Its matching antigen is unknown. The data derive from a study of T cell responses to AZD1222 COVID-19 vaccine. Points from the study as a whole: Females made up more of the donors, who were largely white British, and clonal diversity may have come out too low. The study identified only six AZD1222 recipients as seropositive at baseline. Vaccine-related CD4 TCRs covered spike, predominating at 160-218 and 743-854.

Pooled together were second doses at about 4 or about 12 weeks. The V gene's germline CDR1 is SGHRS and CDR2 YFSETQ. The CDR3 consists of 14 residues. Germline trimming cut 2 bases from V and 3 bases from J; bases unmatched to any gene: 5. Some clones are missing from TCRdb's copy, which holds only in-frame ones; the method was immunoSEQ multiplex PCR. The sample has approximately 140,000 clones; around 90% are singletons. Sequencing used peripheral blood, obtained 28 days after the second AZD1222 dose. This clonotype was sampled from an adult who received the AZD1222 COVID-19 vaccine. The chain carries TRBV5-1 and TRBJ2-7, with 7 bases aligning to TRBD2. The chain's CDR3 is CASSLVGRDYEQYF. The CDR3 DNA follows: TGCGCCAGCAGCTTAGTAGGGAGGGACTACGAGCAGTACTTC.